This T cell receptor beta chain was sequenced during a study of T-cell memory formation after mild COVID-19. In its sample, this clonotype was seen once. Its target is unknown. The CDR3 is 13 amino acids. Trimming cost V 2 bases and J 4 bases, with 8 bases left between them. The germline gives CDR1 SEHNR, CDR2 FQNEAQ (reference sequence). TCR alpha and TCR beta cDNA libraries carrying sample barcodes and UMIs were produced by 5'RACE using constant-segment primers. TCRdb recomputed calls from the 5' RACE reads with MiXCR, one row per CDR3 protein. The data show 85,000 to 130,000 distinct CDR3 sequences, with 11% seen just once and around 39% held by the top ten. Study results and caveats: A subset of responding clones appeared in pre-infection memory, suggesting cross-reactive memory joined.

The TCR sequence derives from a man younger than 30 who had mild COVID-19 (a few samples of this study predate the infection). Cell type and time point are not known. Input material: PBMCs or a T cell subset sorted from them (not recorded which). The V gene is TRBV7-9, the J gene TRBJ2-5; D remains ambiguous. CDR3 in DNA: TGTGCCAGCAGCTTACACCACTCAGAGACCCAGTACTTC. It yields the protein CASSLHHSETQYF.